This T cell receptor beta chain comes out of a study of ipilimumab plus nivolumab after autologous stem cell transplantation. Patients got ipilimumab 1 mg/kg beginning 14 to 28 days post-transplant. Using immunoSEQ multiplex PCR, the repertoire was profiled, and TCRdb retains in-frame clones only, with some absent. This table holds roughly 12,000 clones, 65% to 75% found once. This CDR3 is built from 15 residues. Looked up from germline, CDR1 is SEHNR and CDR2 is FQNEAQ (reference sequence). V lost 5 bases to trimming and J lost 0 bases, with 10 bases between them. This specimen was PBMCs, taken in a trial of ipilimumab plus nivolumab as post-transplant consolidation. The V call is TRBV7-9, the J call TRBJ2-2; D call uncertain. The TCR comes from a male donor with multiple myeloma. CDR3 coding DNA: TGTGCCAGCAGCCTCGGCAGGTCGAACACCGGGGAGCTGTTTTTT. Its translation: CASSLGRSNTGELFF.